What follows are 3 T cell receptor beta chains derived from one specimen sequenced in a study of T-cell memory formation after mild COVID-19. Each CDR3 protein is one row after TCRdb ran MiXCR on the 5' RACE reads. The data show some 490,000 distinct CDR3 sequences, with 15% to 20% seen just once and about 12% held by the top ten. The specimen sequenced was PBMCs or a T cell subset sorted from them (not recorded which). The receptors come from an adult woman who had mild COVID-19 (a few samples of this study predate the infection). Cell type and time point are not known.

This rearrangement joins TRBV27 to TRBJ2-1; D possibly corresponds to TRBD2 (5 bases). CDR1 MNHEY and CDR2 SMNVEV come from the germline V gene (reference sequence). The CDR3 sequence is 13 residues long. The V gene lost 6 bases and the J gene lost 10 bases, with 16 bases spanning the gap. CDR3 bases: TGTGCCAGCAGGTGGACTGGGCAAGGGGAGCAGTTCTTC. This gives the protein CASRWTGQGEQFF.

The chain uses TRBV13 and TRBJ2-3, with 11 bases that match TRBD2. After removal of 4 bases from V and 2 bases from J, the junction contained 5 bases not matched to a gene. Looked up from germline, CDR1 is PRHDT and CDR2 is FYEKMQ (reference sequence). The CDR3 loop spans 16 amino acids. CDR3 DNA sequence: TGTGCCAGCAGCTCCCGACTAGCGGGGCCCACAGATACGCAGTATTTT. This gives the protein CASSSRLAGPTDTQYF.

As regards this clonotype: A read error may account for a junction end that differs from germline. The chain joins TRBV6-5 to TRBJ1-2, with a possible D match to TRBD1 (5 bases). In germline, CDR1 is MNHEY, CDR2 SVGAGI. This CDR3 is built from 16 residues. DNA of the CDR3: TGTGCCAGCAGCTACTCGGGGACCCGGGCCCACTATGGCTACACCTTC. It specifies CASSYSGTRAHYGYTF.